This TCR beta chain was recorded in a study of regulatory T cells in long-lasting Graves disease. This clonotype showed up many times. Noted time point: newly diagnosed GD, antithyroid drugs for less than 3 months. RNA from PBMCs was the source of the TCR library. Trimming shortened V by 6 bases and J by 0 bases, and 17 bases separated the two germline ends. The germline V gene has CDR1 LGHDT and CDR2 YNNKEL (reference sequence). The CDR3 has 16 residues. Relying on iRepertoire HTBI primers and Arm-PCR of CDR3 regions, the team built TCR beta libraries. In the original workflow: The study identified 55 to 80 TRBV and 13 to 15 TRBJ segments across samples. TCRdb re-called the multiplex PCR reads with MiXCR, one entry per CDR3 protein. The V and J calls were determined by TCRdb, not by the authors. The sample carries 400,000 to 500,000 distinct CDR3 sequences, around 15% recorded once. The data were also submitted as part of a second study, on T cells in Graves' hyperthyroidism and ophthalmopathy.

This specimen consisted of peripheral blood mononuclear cells (PBMCs), obtained at new diagnosis, from a patient treated with antithyroid drugs. The clonotype originates from a woman aged 45 to 65 with Graves disease. The J gene is TRBJ1-1, the V gene TRBV3-1, with a weak D call TRBD1 (6 bases). The CDR3 bases are TGTGCCAGCAGGCGATCAGGGGTTATGGTGAACACTGAAGCTTTCTTT. Amino acid sequence: CASRRSGVMVNTEAFF.